The next 23 T cell receptor beta chains were all read from a single sample in a study of tissue T cells after allogeneic stem cell transplantation. Profiling relied on immunoSEQ multiplex PCR, and the TCRdb table lists in-frame clones only, not all of them. The table shows around 10,000 clones, with around two fifths occurring only once. Time point indicated: mouse harvest day 7 after allogeneic transplant. Each mouse received 10^7 T-cell-depleted marrow cells plus 10^6 splenic CD5+ T cells by tail vein. Sequenced input: skin. The origin of the receptors is a female BALB/c mouse given C57BL/6 T cells with graft-versus-host disease after an allogeneic hematopoietic cell transplant.

This clone is termed medium-sized. Genes here carry mouse names. From the germline J gene comes the end of the CDR3, since the read stops 1 residue before it. This rearrangement joins TRBV26 to TRBJ2-7, with D maybe TRBD1 (5 bases). Trimming left V 4 bases short and J 0 bases short, with 7 bases between. The V gene's germline CDR1 is KGHPV and CDR2 FQNQEV (reference sequence). This CDR3 has 13 amino acids. The CDR3 loop reads CASSRQSSYEQYF. Incomplete CDR3 DNA: TGTGCCAGCAGTCGACAGAGCTCCTATGAACAGTAC.

Concerning this clone: The germline and genes are mouse ones. Sequencing ends 1 residue short of the CDR3 end; the germline J gene provides the rest. The rearrangement links TRBV26 to TRBJ1-1, with D uncertain. Looked up from germline, CDR1 is KGHPV and CDR2 is FQNQEV (reference sequence). This CDR3 spans 13 amino acids. Trimming pared 6 bases from V and 0 bases from J, leaving 8 bases between. CDR3 region: CASRRIANTEVFF. The CDR3 bases that were read are TGTGCCAGCAGACGCATTGCAAACACAGAAGTCTTC.

In this sample, this clone turned up a few times. Mouse names are used for the genes. The read halts 1 residue ahead of the CDR3 end, with the missing end drawn from the germline J gene. The gene calls are TRBV26 and TRBJ1-1; D perhaps matches TRBD1 (6 bases). Germline V gene data show CDR1 as KGHPV and CDR2 as FQNQEV (reference sequence). V was shortened by 7 bases and J by 3 bases, with 9 bases between the two germline ends. CDR3 size: 12 residues. The DNA read from the CDR3 is TGTGCCAGCAAACAGGGCCACACAGAAGTCTTC. This translates into CASKQGHTEVF. The full CDR3 reads CASKQGHTEVFF.

Notes on this clone: Each gene name is a mouse one. The read stops 1 residue short of the end of the CDR3; the missing end is completed from the germline J gene. This chain joins TRBV19 and TRBJ2-7, with 9 bases identical to TRBD2. Trimming removed 0 bases from V and 2 bases from J; junction bases left unmatched: 3. The CDR3 has 15 residues. Germline CDR1 and CDR2: FNHDT and SITEND (reference sequence). Incomplete CDR3 DNA: TGTGCCAGCAGTATAGGGGCTGGGGGGGCCTATGAACAGTAC. This sequence encodes CASSIGAGGAYEQY. The full CDR3 is CASSIGAGGAYEQYF. Complete variable domain (other parts from reference TRBV19 and TRBJ2-7): GGIITQTPKFLIGQEGQKLTLKCQQNFNHDTMYWYRQDSGKGLRLIYYSITENDLQKGDLSEGYDASREKKSSFSLTVTSAQKNEMAVFLCASSIGAGGAYEQYFGPGTRLTVL.

Notes on this clone: Mouse gene names and germline throughout. The CDR3 end is not reached by the read, which stops 1 residue before it; the germline J gene fills it in. The chain is built from TRBV13-2 and TRBJ1-3, with D uncertain. Trimming cost V 0 bases and J 1 base, with 11 bases left between them. The CDR3 is 16 amino acids. From germline, CDR1 is NNHNN and CDR2 SYGAGS (reference sequence). The CDR3: CASGDAVGRSGNTLYF. CDR3 DNA (partial): TGTGCCAGCGGTGATGCAGTGGGGAGGTCTGGAAATACGCTCTAT.

About this clone: Gene names and germline match the mouse. The read ends 1 residue early relative to the CDR3; the germline J gene fills the gap. The chain carries TRBV19 and TRBJ1-6, with D unresolved. TRBJ1-6 is marked as an open reading frame, function uncertain. Looked up from germline, CDR1 is FNHDT and CDR2 is SITEND (reference sequence). V lost 1 base and J 2 bases, leaving 7 bases between the germline ends. The length of the CDR3 is 15 residues. CDR3 residues: CASSIRGAYNSPLYF. The sequenced part of the CDR3 DNA is TGTGCCAGCAGTATACGTGGGGCCTATAATTCGCCCCTCTAC.

Remarks on this clone: Gene names and germline match the mouse. The sequence runs out 1 residue before the end of the CDR3; the remainder is reconstructed from the germline J gene. The genes are TRBV31 and TRBJ1-4; TRBD1 is a possible D gene (6 bases). CDR1 and CDR2 (germline): GKSSPN, SITVG. Trimming shortened V by 0 bases and J by 5 bases, and 7 bases separated the two germline ends. CDR3 length: 13 amino acids. CDR3 in amino acids: CAWSLGQNERLFF. The DNA read from the CDR3 is TGTGCCTGGAGTCTGGGACAAAACGAAAGATTATTT.

On this clone: Gene names follow the mouse nomenclature. Coverage ceases 1 residue before the CDR3 finishes, and the germline J gene fills in the end. This rearrangement joins TRBV26 to TRBJ2-3; D is ambiguous. Germline assignment: CDR1 KGHPV and CDR2 FQNQEV (reference sequence). This CDR3 contains 14 residues. The V and J ends lost 1 base and 0 bases respectively, with 5 bases between them. This chain's CDR3 is CASSLYGSAETLYF. The covered CDR3 bases are TGTGCCAGCAGTCTGTATGGTAGTGCAGAAACGCTGTAT.

This clone was detected only a few times. The gene names here belong to mouse. With the read ending 1 residue before the CDR3 end, the germline J gene is used to fill in that end. V and J are TRBV13-1 and TRBJ2-7; TRBD2 matches 10 bases. This CDR3 contains 13 residues. Germline assignment: CDR1 NSHNY and CDR2 SYGAGN. V shed 4 bases and J 4 bases; nucleotides not matched to a gene: 2. The CDR3 DNA, read in part, is TGTGCCAGCAGTTACTGGGGGGGTTATGAACAGTAC. Translating it yields CASSYWGGYEQY. The whole CDR3 sequence reads CASSYWGGYEQYF.

On this clone: The gene names given are mouse names. The read is 1 residue too short to cover the CDR3 end, so that end is filled in from the germline J gene. The rearrangement links TRBV3 to TRBJ2-4; no clear D gene. The CDR3 has 13 amino acids. Germline V gene lookup returns CDR1 SNHLY and CDR2 FYNGKV (reference sequence). Trimming stripped 2 bases from V and 3 bases from J, with 6 bases between. The CDR3 reads CASSLRQQNTLYF. CDR3 DNA, as far as it was read: TGTGCCAGCAGCTTAAGGCAGCAAAACACCTTGTAC.

With regard to this clone: The genes are named according to mouse. The sequence runs out 1 residue before the end of the CDR3; the remainder is reconstructed from the germline J gene. The V gene is TRBV26, the J gene TRBJ2-1; D not certain. Trimming took 0 bases from V and 5 from J, leaving 8 bases between them. Looked up from germline, CDR1 is KGHPV and CDR2 is FQNQEV (reference sequence). CDR3 length equals 14 residues. Here the CDR3 reads CASSLSGKDAEQFF. CDR3 bases read: TGTGCCAGCAGTCTGTCCGGGAAGGATGCTGAGCAGTTC.

With respect to this clone: Mouse germline and gene names are used. The read finishes 1 residue shy of the CDR3 end, and the germline J gene is used to complete it. The rearrangement uses TRBV16 and TRBJ2-2; TRBD2 matches at 11 bases. Germline V gives CDR1 SGHSA, CDR2 FRNQAP. V lost 5 bases, J lost 6 bases, and 5 bases stayed unmatched. The CDR3 covers 15 residues. CDR3: CASSPGLGGSGQLYF. The CDR3 DNA, read in part, is TGTGCAAGCAGCCCAGGACTGGGGGGTTCCGGGCAGCTCTAC.

As for this clone: Gene names are the mouse ones. From the germline J gene comes the end of the CDR3, since the read stops 1 residue before it. The chain couples TRBV23 to TRBJ2-4; TRBD1 reflects the table's D call only, with no check against the DNA. CDR3 length: 14 residues. The germline CDR1 and CDR2 sequences are KGHTA and FQNQQP. Incomplete CDR3 DNA: TGCTCCAGCAGTCAAGGGACAAAACAAAACACCTTGTAC. Encoded protein: CSSSQGTKQNTLY. The entire CDR3 is CSSSQGTKQNTLYF. The whole variable domain, remainder taken from reference TRBV23 and TRBJ2-4, is DAAVTQKPRYLIKMKGQEAEMKCIPEKGHTAVFWYQQKQSKELKFLIYFQNQQPLDQIDMVKERFSAVCPSSSLCSLGIRTCEAEDSALYLCSSSQGTKQNTLYFGAGTRLSVL.

Judged by abundance, this clone is medium-sized. These gene names are mouse names. Read coverage stops 1 residue before the CDR3 terminus; the germline J gene supplies the remainder. The genes are TRBV26 and TRBJ1-4; TRBD1 is a possible D gene (5 bases). From germline, CDR1 is KGHPV and CDR2 FQNQEV (reference sequence). V was shortened by 4 bases and J by 0 bases, with 12 bases between the two germline ends. This CDR3 is 16 amino acids long. The sequenced CDR3 bases are TGTGCCAGCAGTCGGGACGGAAGAATTTCCAACGAAAGATTATTT. Its protein is CASSRDGRISNERLF. The entire CDR3 protein is CASSRDGRISNERLFF.

About this clone itself: Gene and germline names: mouse. The CDR3 is cut off 1 residue early in the read; its end comes from the germline J gene. J is TRBJ1-4 and V is TRBV13-2; D is ambiguous. V lost 0 bases to trimming and J lost 1 base, with 7 bases between them. The CDR3 length is 15 residues. Germline values: CDR1 NNHNN, CDR2 SYGAGS (reference sequence). The CDR3 spells CASGDENSSNERLFF. Incomplete CDR3 DNA: TGTGCCAGCGGTGATGAGAACAGTTCCAACGAAAGATTATTT.

About this clone: Gene names refer to mouse genes. The CDR3 bases that were read are TGTGCCAGCAGTATAACTGGGGGGTTTCAAAACACCTTGTAC. This translates into CASSITGGFQNTLY. The whole CDR3 protein reads CASSITGGFQNTLYF. V usage is TRBV19 and J usage is TRBJ2-4; 9 bases map to TRBD2. The CDR3 is cut off 1 residue early in the read; its end comes from the germline J gene. Trimming took 1 base from V and 2 from J; bases not matched to a gene: 2. CDR3 length: 15 residues. Germline V gives CDR1 FNHDT, CDR2 SITEND (reference sequence).

Note on this clone: All gene names here are mouse names. The read ends 1 residue before the CDR3 terminus; that terminus is restored from the germline J gene. V usage is TRBV16 and J usage is TRBJ2-5, with 8 bases lining up with TRBD1. V lost 0 bases and J lost 6; bases outside the gene matches: 5. The CDR3 sequence is 15 residues long. Germline values: CDR1 SGHSA, CDR2 FRNQAP. The chain's CDR3 is CASSLDQGAGDTQYF. The CDR3 DNA, read in part, is TGTGCAAGCAGCTTAGATCAGGGGGCCGGGGACACCCAGTAC.

About this clone: The listed genes are named as in mouse. Read coverage stops 1 residue before the CDR3 terminus; the germline J gene supplies the remainder. V is TRBV26 and J is TRBJ1-4, with 11 nucleotides matching TRBD1. This CDR3 contains 16 residues. J was trimmed by 3 bases and V by 0 bases; bases with no gene match: 0. Germline-derived CDR1 and CDR2 are KGHPV and FQNQEV (reference sequence). The sequenced CDR3 bases are TGTGCCAGCAGTCTGTCGGACAGGGGGCCCAACGAAAGATTATTT. Protein product: CASSLSDRGPNERLF. The full-length CDR3 reads as CASSLSDRGPNERLFF. The full variable domain, completed using reference TRBV26 and TRBJ1-4, is NSKVIQTPRYLVKGQGQKAKMRCIPEKGHPVVFWYQQNKNNEFKFLINFQNQEVLQQIDMTEKRFSAECPSNSPCSLEIQSSEAGDSALYLCASSLSDRGPNERLFFGHGTKLSVL.

As for this clone: All gene names here are mouse names. From the germline J gene comes the end of the CDR3, since the read stops 1 residue before it. The chain recombines TRBV5 with TRBJ2-7, with a tentative D call TRBD1 (5 bases). The V end was cut by 4 bases, the J end by 5 bases, with 9 bases between. Germline CDR1 reads LGHNA; CDR2 reads YNLKQL (reference sequence). The CDR3 contains 12 residues. The chain's CDR3 is CASSLGGDEQYF. Incomplete CDR3 DNA: TGTGCCAGCAGCCTCGGAGGGGATGAACAGTAC.

A note on this clone: Gene names refer to mouse genes. Read sequence stops 1 residue before the CDR3 end, and the germline J gene provides the missing end. V usage is TRBV19 and J usage is TRBJ2-5, with D tentatively TRBD1 (6 bases). The germline V gene encodes CDR1 FNHDT and CDR2 SITEND (reference sequence). The CDR3 runs 12 residues. With 4 bases removed from V and 6 bases from J, the gap between germline ends came to 9 bases. CDR3 bases read: TGTGCCAGCAGTCTCGACAGGGACACCCAGTAC. Its protein is CASSLDRDTQY. The whole CDR3 sequence reads CASSLDRDTQYF. The full variable domain, rest sourced from reference TRBV19 and TRBJ2-5, is GGIITQTPKFLIGQEGQKLTLKCQQNFNHDTMYWYRQDSGKGLRLIYYSITENDLQKGDLSEGYDASREKKSSFSLTVTSAQKNEMAVFLCASSLDRDTQYFGPGTRLLVL.

This clone showed up just a few times. Here the gene names and germline are mouse. With the read ending 1 residue before the CDR3 end, the germline J gene is used to fill in that end. The genes are TRBV13-2 and TRBJ2-4, with 7 bases matching TRBD1. The germline CDR1 and CDR2 sequences are NNHNN and SYGAGS (reference sequence). V was clipped by 3 bases and J by 2 bases; unmatched bases: 6. The CDR3 is 15 amino acids. Here the CDR3 reads CASGAPGQNQNTLYF. CDR3 bases read: TGTGCCAGCGGTGCCCCGGGACAGAATCAAAACACCTTGTAC.

Regarding this clone: Gene names refer to mouse genes. The read gets to within 1 residue of the CDR3 end, and the germline J gene fills in the rest. This rearrangement joins TRBV13-2 to TRBJ2-1; 8 bases fit TRBD2. This CDR3 is 14 amino acids long. Germline values: CDR1 NNHNN, CDR2 SYGAGS (reference sequence). V was pared by 2 bases and J by 7 bases, with 5 bases of the junction left unmatched. The CDR3 protein is CASGEAGGLAEQFF. Incomplete CDR3 DNA: TGTGCCAGCGGTGAAGCGGGGGGGCTGGCTGAGCAGTTC.

Remarks on this clone: Gene and germline names: mouse. The CDR3 sequence: CASSCFDWGNTGQLYF. CDR3 DNA (partial): TGTGCCAGCAGTTGTTTCGACTGGGGAAACACCGGGCAGCTCTAC. This chain links TRBV22 with TRBJ2-2; the table's D call of TRBD2 was not tested on the DNA. Read coverage stops 1 residue before the CDR3 terminus; the germline J gene supplies the remainder. TRBV22 is recorded as a pseudogene. The CDR3 is 16 amino acids.